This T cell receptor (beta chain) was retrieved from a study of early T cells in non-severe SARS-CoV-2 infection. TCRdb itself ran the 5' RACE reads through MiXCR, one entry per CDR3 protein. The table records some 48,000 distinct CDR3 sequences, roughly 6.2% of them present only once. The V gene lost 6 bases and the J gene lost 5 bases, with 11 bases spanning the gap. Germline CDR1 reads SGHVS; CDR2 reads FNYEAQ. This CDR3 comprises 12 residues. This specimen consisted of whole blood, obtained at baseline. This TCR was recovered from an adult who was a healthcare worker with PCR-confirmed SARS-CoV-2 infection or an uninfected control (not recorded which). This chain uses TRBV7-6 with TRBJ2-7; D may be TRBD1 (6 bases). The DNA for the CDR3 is TGTGCCAGCAGTTTACAGGGTAACGAGCAGTACTTC. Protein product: CASSLQGNEQYF.